A single sample gave rise to the 31 T cell receptor beta chains below, sequenced in a study of siplizumab effects on memory and regulatory T cells. TCRdb's table, derived via immunoSEQ multiplex PCR, lists solely in-frame clones and lacks some. In the table there are 85,000 to 90,000 clones, about 90% of which are singletons. The sequenced material came from CD4+ T cells sorted from blood. These receptor sequences come from a human donor in good health.

As for this clone: Other DNA sequences in the same sample also yield this CDR3. The chain employs TRBV4-1 and TRBJ2-7, with a weak D call TRBD2 (5 bases). Germline V CDR1 and CDR2: MGHRA, YSYEKL. This CDR3 contains 14 residues. V dropped 1 base and J dropped 0 bases, with 7 bases sitting between them. The CDR3 spells CASSQGLFSYEQYF. CDR3 DNA: TGCGCCAGCAGCCAAGGACTATTCTCCTACGAGCAGTACTTC.

The gene calls are TRBV18 and TRBJ1-4; D is perhaps TRBD1 (5 bases). CDR3 length: 14 amino acids. The germline CDR1 and CDR2 sequences are KGHSH and LQKENI. Trimming removed 2 bases at V and 8 bases at J, with 12 bases between. In DNA form, the CDR3 reads TGTGCCAGCTCACCAATTCCCTCAGGGGAAAAACTGTTTTTT. Protein sequence: CASSPIPSGEKLFF.

The DNA of the CDR3 is TGTGCCAGCAGCGTCGCTAGCGGCTACAATGAGCAGTTCTTC. It yields the protein CASSVASGYNEQFF. J is TRBJ2-1 and V is TRBV9, with 7 bases fitting TRBD2. This CDR3 is built from 14 residues. The ends lost 2 bases at V and 3 bases at J; junction bases unmatched: 2. Germline V gene data show CDR1 as SGDLS and CDR2 as YYNGEE. Supplemented by reference TRBV9 and TRBJ2-1, the full variable domain reads DSGVTQTPKHLITATGQRVTLRCSPRSGDLSVYWYQQSLDQGLQFLIQYYNGEERAKGNILERFSAQQFPDLHSELNLSSLELGDSALYFCASSVASGYNEQFFGPGTRLTVL.

The chain joins TRBV10-3 to TRBJ2-7, with D unresolved. The V gene's germline CDR1 is ENHRY and CDR2 SYGVKD. Between the trimmed V and J ends, which lost 8 bases and 3 bases, there was a span of 11 bases. The CDR3 consists of 12 residues. CDR3 in DNA: TGTGCCATCTCAAGCGCGAGCTACGAGCAGTACTTC. Protein sequence: CAISSASYEQYF.

The chain combines TRBV5-1 with TRBJ1-1; possible D gene TRBD1, 6 bases. Trimming removed 6 bases from V and 4 bases from J, with 13 bases in between. The CDR3 has 13 amino acids. Germline assignment: CDR1 SGHRS and CDR2 YFSETQ. In nucleotides, the CDR3 is TGCGCCAGCACCTCAGGGGTTACCACTGAAGCTTTCTTT. Its protein product is CASTSGVTTEAFF. Supplemented by reference TRBV5-1 and TRBJ1-1, the full variable domain reads KAGVTQTPRYLIKTRGQQVTLSCSPISGHRSVSWYQQTPGQGLQFLFEYFSETQRNKGNFPGRFSGRQFSNSRSEMNVSTLELGDSALYLCASTSGVTTEAFFGQGTRLTVV.

The chain uses TRBV9 and TRBJ2-3; 9 nucleotides agree with TRBD2. Germline assignment: CDR1 SGDLS and CDR2 YYNGEE. The CDR3 has 17 amino acids. J lost 4 bases, V lost 4 bases, and 13 bases had no gene match. CDR3 sequence reads: CASSPWAGGTTPDTQYF. The CDR3 DNA reads as TGTGCCAGCAGCCCCTGGGCGGGAGGGACGACACCAGATACGCAGTATTTT.

This chain uses TRBV5-1 with TRBJ1-2; TRBD1 agrees at 7 bases. Germline values: CDR1 SGHRS, CDR2 YFSETQ. Trimming removed 2 bases from V and 8 bases from J; junction bases left unmatched: 9. This CDR3 spans 14 amino acids. CDR3 nucleotide sequence: TGCGCCAGCAGCTTAGATCAGGGGGAATACGGCTACACCTTC. It is translated as CASSLDQGEYGYTF.

The rearrangement uses TRBV25-1 and TRBJ2-3, with 9 bases fitting TRBD2. CDR3 length: 16 amino acids. The germline gives CDR1 MGHDK, CDR2 SYGVNS. V lost 6 bases, J lost 6 bases, and 13 bases stayed unmatched. Here the CDR3 reads CASSLTKGGRADTQYF. The DNA of the CDR3 is TGTGCCAGCAGCCTTACGAAAGGCGGGAGGGCGGATACGCAGTATTTT.

The J gene is TRBJ2-1, the V gene TRBV30; the match to TRBD2 covers 14 bases. Germline CDR1 and CDR2: GTSNPN and SVGIG (reference sequence). The CDR3 runs 18 residues. The V segment lost 6 bases and the J segment 0 bases; nucleotides outside the gene matches: 10. Here the CDR3 reads CACDLGTSGRGSYNEQFF. CDR3 nucleotide sequence: TGTGCCTGTGACCTCGGGACTAGCGGGAGAGGCTCCTACAATGAGCAGTTCTTC.

This CDR3 is CAISAQRANLNTGELFF. The DNA of the CDR3 is TGTGCCATCAGTGCCCAGCGGGCCAATCTGAACACCGGGGAGCTGTTTTTT. V is TRBV10-3 and J is TRBJ2-2; perhaps TRBD2 as D (6 bases). Germline loops: CDR1 ENHRY, CDR2 SYGVKD. The germline V and J ends were trimmed by 4 bases and 1 base, with 16 bases remaining between them. This CDR3 region has 17 residues.

The rearrangement uses TRBV7-9 and TRBJ2-3, with TRBD2 identical over 8 bases. This CDR3 contains 14 residues. V dropped 5 bases and J dropped 0; count of bases not matched to a gene: 1. In germline, CDR1 is SEHNR, CDR2 FQNEAQ (reference sequence). The CDR3 bases are TGTGCCAGCAGCCCTAGCGGGAGCACAGATACGCAGTATTTT. It specifies CASSPSGSTDTQYF.

The chain has TRBV19 and TRBJ1-1, with D perhaps TRBD1 (5 bases). V was trimmed by 6 bases and J by 0 bases, leaving 8 bases between them. Germline V gives CDR1 LNHDA, CDR2 SQIVND (reference sequence). This CDR3 has 13 amino acids. The CDR3 reads CASSRGLNTEAFF. CDR3 in DNA: TGTGCCAGTAGCCGGGGCTTGAACACTGAAGCTTTCTTT. Looking up the rest from reference TRBV19 and TRBJ1-1 gives the full variable domain: DGGITQSPKYLFRKEGQNVTLSCEQNLNHDAMYWYRQDPGQGLRLIYYSQIVNDFQKGDIAEGYSVSREKKESFPLTVTSAQKNPTAFYLCASSRGLNTEAFFGQGTRLTVV.

V and J are TRBV6-1 and TRBJ1-2, with TRBD1 matching 7 bases. The germline CDR1 and CDR2 sequences are MNHNS and SASEGT. The length of the CDR3 is 13 residues. V dropped 4 bases and J dropped 7; count of bases not matched to a gene: 6. The CDR3: CASSGTGAGGYTF. The CDR3 DNA sequence: TGTGCCAGCAGTGGAACAGGGGCAGGTGGCTACACCTTC.

The chain recombines TRBV5-8 with TRBJ2-3; D not certain. V was trimmed by 2 bases and J by 0 bases, leaving 16 bases between them. The CDR3 totals 17 residues. CDR1 SGHTS and CDR2 YDEGEE come from the germline V gene. For the CDR3, the DNA is TGTGCCAGCAGCTTCTTTCTACAAACAGCTAGCACAGATACGCAGTATTTT. Translating it yields CASSFFLQTASTDTQYF.

The chain joins TRBV1 to TRBJ2-1; the table's D call, TRBD1, was not checked against the DNA. TRBV1 constitutes a pseudogene. The CDR3 is 21 amino acids. CDR3 protein: CTSSQRPSGQGDPSSYNEQFF. Written as DNA, the CDR3 is TGCACCAGCAGCCAAAGACCCTCGGGACAGGGAGATCCGAGCTCCTACAATGAGCAGTTCTTC.

The chain combines TRBV15 with TRBJ2-2; perhaps TRBD1 as D (6 bases). The germline V gene encodes CDR1 LNHNV and CDR2 YYDKDF (reference sequence). V lost 8 bases and J 4 bases, leaving 14 bases between the germline ends. This CDR3 spans 14 amino acids. For the CDR3, the DNA is TGTGCCACCTCGCAGGGGCGGGTCACCGGGGAGCTGTTTTTT. Amino acids: CATSQGRVTGELFF.

This clone was counted a single time. The V and J genes are TRBV5-1 and TRBJ2-5, with D perhaps TRBD2 (6 bases). The J call may be faulty, since TRBJ2-7 better matches the DNA end. There are 15 residues in the CDR3. CDR1 is SGHRS, CDR2 YFSETQ, per germline. CDR3 in amino acids: CASGVLTGAGDEQYF. The CDR3 DNA is TGCGCCAGCGGGGTCTTAACGGGAGCTGGGGACGAGCAGTACTTC.

This clone occurred a few times. The rearrangement links TRBV4-1 to TRBJ1-2; 8 nucleotides match TRBD1. Looked up from germline, CDR1 is MGHRA and CDR2 is YSYEKL. J lost 7 bases, V lost 4 bases, and 17 bases had no gene match. The CDR3 sequence is 17 residues long. This CDR3 is CASSPIVAGGAVSGYTF. DNA of the CDR3: TGCGCCAGCAGCCCTATCGTTGCAGGGGGCGCGGTTAGTGGCTACACCTTC.

This chain uses TRBV5-6 with TRBJ2-1; D might be TRBD1 (5 bases). Trimming cost V 0 bases and J 3 bases, with 16 bases left between them. The germline gives CDR1 SGHDT, CDR2 YYEEEE. This CDR3 is built from 17 residues. The CDR3 here is CASSLVVGLGYYNEQFF. The CDR3 DNA follows: TGTGCCAGCAGCTTGGTGGTGGGGCTAGGATACTACAATGAGCAGTTCTTC.

The chain is built from TRBV5-4 and TRBJ2-3, with 14 bases matching TRBD2. The CDR3 sequence is 15 residues long. V lost 4 bases and J lost 6; bases outside the gene matches: 4. The germline V gene has CDR1 SGHNT and CDR2 YYREEE (reference sequence). The chain's CDR3 is CASSPRLAGGDTQYF. CDR3 in DNA: TGTGCCAGCAGCCCGAGACTAGCGGGAGGGGATACGCAGTATTTT.

The chain links TRBV18 to TRBJ2-5, with a tentative D call TRBD1 (6 bases). V was pared by 5 bases and J by 0 bases, with 10 bases between. This CDR3 region has 14 residues. Germline lookup yields CDR1 KGHSH and CDR2 LQKENI. The CDR3 DNA is TGTGCCAGCTCAGCCTACAGGGACCAAGAGACCCAGTACTTC. Protein sequence: CASSAYRDQETQYF.

The count of this clone is one. The J gene is TRBJ2-7, the V gene TRBV5-4; TRBD2 aligns across 10 bases. The V gene's germline CDR1 is SGHNT and CDR2 YYREEE (reference sequence). The V gene end was trimmed by 3 bases and the J gene end by 3 bases; junction bases not matched to a gene: 6. The CDR3 extends over 15 amino acids. The CDR3 here is CASSSGLAELYEQYF. The CDR3 bases are TGTGCCAGCAGCTCTGGACTAGCGGAGCTCTACGAGCAGTACTTC. Full variable domain (remainder filled in from reference TRBV5-4 and TRBJ2-7): ETGVTQSPTHLIKTRGQQVTLRCSSQSGHNTVSWYQQALGQGPQFIFQYYREEENGRGNFPPRFSGLQFPNYSSELNVNALELDDSALYLCASSSGLAELYEQYFGPGTRLTVT.

This chain joins TRBV30 and TRBJ2-7; 7 nucleotides agree with TRBD1. Looked up from germline, CDR1 is GTSNPN and CDR2 is SVGIG (reference sequence). The CDR3 is 13 residues long. The trim removed 0 bases at V and 3 bases at J, leaving 2 bases unmatched. CDR3 protein: CAWSVYRGYEQYF. The DNA of the CDR3 is TGTGCCTGGAGTGTATACAGGGGCTACGAGCAGTACTTC.

The table lists this clone with a count of one. The J gene is TRBJ1-4, the V gene TRBV30; D ambiguous. In germline, CDR1 is GTSNPN, CDR2 SVGIG (reference sequence). Trimming left V 0 bases short and J 8 bases short, with 13 bases between. This CDR3 region has 14 residues. Here the CDR3 DNA reads TGTGCCTGGAGTGTACGGCCAAATGGGGAAAAACTGTTTTTT. As protein: CAWSVRPNGEKLFF.

This chain joins TRBV28 and TRBJ2-5, with TRBD1 identical over 7 bases. The CDR3 contains 13 residues. Germline-derived CDR1 and CDR2 are MDHEN and SYDVKM. V lost 8 bases to trimming and J lost 4 bases; unmatched junction nucleotides: 7. The CDR3: CASLDRFAETQYF. The DNA of the CDR3 is TGTGCCAGCCTGGACAGGTTCGCAGAGACCCAGTACTTC.

About this clone: The conserved final phenylalanine or tryptophan is absent from the CDR3, which likely points to a read error. V usage is TRBV30 and J usage is TRBJ1-1, with D possibly matching TRBD1 (5 bases). The CDR3 is 11 residues long. The germline CDR1 and CDR2 sequences are GTSNPN and SVGIG (reference sequence). Trimming removed 1 base at V and 11 bases at J, with 11 bases between. CDR3 nucleotides: TGTGCCTGGAGTGCACAGGATACGGCTTTCCTT. Translated, it gives CAWSAQDTAFL.

The chain links TRBV19 to TRBJ2-7; D may be TRBD1 or TRBD2 (5 bases each). V was cut by 4 bases and J by 0 bases, with 10 bases left in between. Germline-derived CDR1 and CDR2 are LNHDA and SQIVND (reference sequence). The CDR3 runs 14 residues. The CDR3 bases are TGTGCCAGTAGTACCTCAGGGAGCTCCTACGAGCAGTACTTC. This codes for CASSTSGSSYEQYF.

V usage is TRBV6-5 and J usage is TRBJ2-5; 7 bases line up with TRBD2. The germline V gene encodes CDR1 MNHEY and CDR2 SVGAGI. V trimming: 8 bases; J trimming: 2 bases; junction bases outside the gene matches: 11. The CDR3 is made up of 15 amino acids. The CDR3 here is CASWEAGVGQETQYF. Written as DNA, the CDR3 is TGTGCCAGCTGGGAGGCGGGAGTGGGGCAAGAGACCCAGTACTTC.

The rearrangement uses TRBV6-1 and TRBJ2-7; 8 bases are a match to TRBD1. V gave up 10 bases and J gave up 0 bases; unmatched junction bases: 5. This CDR3 contains 13 residues. Germline V gene sequence: CDR1 MNHNS, CDR2 SASEGT. The CDR3 DNA sequence: TGTGCCACCTCGGACAGGGCCTCCTACGAGCAGTACTTC. It yields the protein CATSDRASYEQYF.

The rearrangement joins TRBV28 to TRBJ2-1, with 8 bases lining up with TRBD2. The CDR3 runs to 15 residues. The ends lost 2 bases at V and 7 bases at J; junction bases unmatched: 7. CDR1 MDHEN and CDR2 SYDVKM come from the germline V gene. This CDR3 is CASSLVQRERNEQFF. The CDR3 DNA reads TGTGCCAGCAGTTTAGTCCAGCGGGAGAGGAATGAGCAGTTCTTC.

As regards this clone: This same CDR3 is encoded by further DNA sequences in the sample. The V call is TRBV5-1, the J call TRBJ1-5; D perhaps matches TRBD1 (6 bases). The CDR3 length is 16 residues. Per germline, CDR1 SGHRS and CDR2 YFSETQ. The V gene lost 0 bases and the J gene lost 7 bases, with 17 bases spanning the gap. The CDR3 bases are TGCGCCAGCAGCTTGGGGACACAGGGAGGAGGGCAGCCCCAGCATTTT. Translated: CASSLGTQGGGQPQHF.